This T cell receptor beta chain is from a study of cytomegalovirus exposure and HLA in healthy donors. PCR primers comprised 60 Vbeta and 13 Jbeta primers. Profiled with immunoSEQ multiplex PCR; TCRdb holds only in-frame clones, not every one. The table counts approximately 110,000 clones; around 0.6% lies in the top ten. CDR3 length equals 12 residues. V was cut by 7 bases and J by 7 bases, with 14 bases left in between. CDR1 is SQVTM, CDR2 ANQGSEA, per germline. Study results and limitations: In a later analysis, specific HLA alleles were associated with around 17,000 TCR beta sequences at a 0.05 false discovery rate. When analyzed later, a missense DCLRE1C variant was found to be linked to TCR beta V- and J-gene trimming. The study dropped some indistinguishable V segments, TRBV6-2 and TRBV6-3 among them.

As regards this clone: The target antigen is unknown.

The source is a man aged 50 to 59 in good health and CMV-seronegative. Sequencing used PBMCs. The V gene is TRBV29-1, the J gene TRBJ1-5; D possibly corresponds to TRBD1 (6 bases). CDR3 amino acids: CSALTQGQPQHF. The CDR3 bases are TGCAGCGCGCTTACACAGGGCCAGCCCCAGCATTTT.